This TCR beta chain was identified during a study of beta chain features in type 1 diabetes. General study findings and limits: TCRB CDR3 length was moderately but significantly reduced in all four CD4+ subsets of Type 1 diabetes patients. Patients showed naive, central memory and Treg TCRB repertoires that appeared more similar than those of healthy donors.

To note about this clone: Its antigen is currently unknown.

The isolated RNA, all of it, was reverse transcribed, so expressed TCRB transcripts were what got sequenced. Assay: immunoSEQ multiplex PCR; the TCRdb copy retains only in-frame clones and omits some. The sample records nearly 700,000 clones, roughly an eighth being singletons. Germline-derived CDR1 and CDR2 are SGHVS and FNYEAQ. Trimming cost V 4 bases and J 5 bases, with 6 bases left between them. The CDR3 is made up of 13 amino acids. The TCR sequence derives from a young man with type 1 diabetes. This chain joins TRBV7-6 and TRBJ1-6; D gene uncertain. Input material: naive CD4+ T cells from blood. CDR3 sequence: CASSSRDNSPLHF. CDR3 in DNA: TGTGCCAGCAGCTCCCGCGATAATTCACCCCTCCACTTT.